Below, one T cell receptor (beta chain) is given with its context. A few counts support this clonotype. The antigen this receptor binds is unknown. The sample holds no much larger clone one base away, and base qualities are not on file. Sequences DFQATT (CDR1) and SNEGSKA (CDR2) are obtained from the germline V gene (reference sequence). There are 18 amino acids in the CDR3, from cysteine to phenylalanine inclusive. Just the 54-base CDR3 DNA is kept, in frame starting at base 1. V is pruned by 0 bases and J by 5 bases, leaving 17 bases of the junction without a gene match. The sample is drawn from a study of T cell repertoires in cytomegalovirus infection (dated by TCRdb to the late 2010s). For context, the study as a whole: Alongside well-studied HLA-B-restricted epitopes, the peptide stimulations were aimed at recently identified HLA-C-restricted CMV epitopes, whose presentation resists viral immunomodulation. Donor HLA type was relevant to the analysis, because carriage of CMV infection together with the matching HLA type was indicated by public TCR beta signatures. Results the study describes overall, beyond this receptor: Carriers of CMV infection plus the relevant HLA type were discriminated by the cumulative frequency of public TCR beta family members in the study cohort and in an independent approximately 350-donor cohort. In the ex vivo response, HLA-C-restricted CMV-specific TCR beta clonotypes were dominant, and in two of eight donors the single most frequent clonotype came from this HLA-C-restricted group.

The intended sense of this specimen's treatment or condition label: in vitro stimulation with specific CMV peptide epitopes to enrich CMV-specific T cells. The instrument was an Illumina HiSeq 1500. TCRdb itself trimmed the public reads at Q25 with fastp, ran MiXCR and retained productive beta chains. Each entry merges the rows of one CDR3 protein and shows their most common DNA and genes. Counted in this sample were 900,000 to 950,000 distinct CDR3 sequences; roughly 31% of them appeared once. The ten largest clonotypes hold 11% to 15% of the sample. The material was cultured CD8+ T cells from PBMCs, obtained from culture after CMV antigen stimulation. The TCR sequence derives from a human donor in good health (CMV status not recorded). Some clones in this sample may be carry-over from other donors' samples. The chain joins TRBV20-1 to TRBJ2-5; 8 of the junction bases match TRBD1. CDR3 protein: CSARDQGRGPENSETQYF. Here is the DNA: TGCAGTGCTAGAGATCAGGGCAGGGGGCCCGAGAATTCGGAGACCCAGTACTTC.